This T cell receptor (beta chain) was profiled in a study of shared clonotypes between healthy human individuals. As for the study in general: Used for every donor were three CD4 naive, three CD4 memory, two CD8 naive and one CD8 memory plate. Study-wide findings and caveats: Deeper or shallower sequencing was expected to change how clonotypes are shared among donors. Roughly 5% of naive CD4 clonotypes were shared across several donors.

To note about this clone: Its matching antigen is unknown.

Sequencing used immunoSEQ multiplex PCR; TCRdb keeps in-frame clones, though not all of them. Counted here are approximately 1,500,000 clones, more than 95% occurring once; the ten biggest clones make up more than 0.9%. The TCR was taken from a man aged 30 to 39 in good health. The sequencing input was naive CD4+ T cells sorted from blood. As for subset: CD45RA+ positively selected.

For the CDR3, the DNA is TGCGCCAGCAGCTCGGGACAGGGGGCTCCGAGCTCCTACAATGAGCAGTTCTTC. It yields the protein CASSSGQGAPSSYNEQFF. The chain has TRBV5-1 and TRBJ2-1; TRBD1 matches at 12 bases. CDR1 is SGHRS, CDR2 YFSETQ, per germline. V shed 3 bases and J 0 bases; nucleotides not matched to a gene: 7. The CDR3 has 18 amino acids.